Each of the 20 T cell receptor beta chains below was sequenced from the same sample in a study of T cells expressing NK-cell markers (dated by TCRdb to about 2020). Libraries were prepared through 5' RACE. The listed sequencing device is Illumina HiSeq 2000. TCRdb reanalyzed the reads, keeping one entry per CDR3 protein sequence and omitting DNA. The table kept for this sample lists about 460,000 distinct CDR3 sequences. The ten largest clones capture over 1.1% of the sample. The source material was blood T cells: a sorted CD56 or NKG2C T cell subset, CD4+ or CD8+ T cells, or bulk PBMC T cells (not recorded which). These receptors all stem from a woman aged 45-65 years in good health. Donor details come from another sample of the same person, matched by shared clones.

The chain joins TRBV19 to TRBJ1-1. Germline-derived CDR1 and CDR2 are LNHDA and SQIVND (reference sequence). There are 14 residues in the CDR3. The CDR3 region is CASSFEGLGTEAFF.

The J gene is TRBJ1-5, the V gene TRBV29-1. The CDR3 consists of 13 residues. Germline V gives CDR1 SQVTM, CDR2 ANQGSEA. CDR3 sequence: CSVEETANQPQHF. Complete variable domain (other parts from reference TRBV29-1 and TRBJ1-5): SAVISQKPSRDICQRGTSLTIQCQVDSQVTMMFWYRQQPGQSLTLIATANQGSEATYESGFVIDKFPISRPNLTFSTLTVSNMSPEDSSIYLCSVEETANQPQHFGDGTRLSIL.

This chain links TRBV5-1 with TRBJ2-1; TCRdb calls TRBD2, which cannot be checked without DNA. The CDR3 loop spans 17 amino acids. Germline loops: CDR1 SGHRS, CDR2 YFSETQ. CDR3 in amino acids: CASSQKVLAGGQNEQFF. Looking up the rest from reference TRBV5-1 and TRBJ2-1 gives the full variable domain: KAGVTQTPRYLIKTRGQQVTLSCSPISGHRSVSWYQQTPGQGLQFLFEYFSETQRNKGNFPGRFSGRQFSNSRSEMNVSTLELGDSALYLCASSQKVLAGGQNEQFFGPGTRLTVL.

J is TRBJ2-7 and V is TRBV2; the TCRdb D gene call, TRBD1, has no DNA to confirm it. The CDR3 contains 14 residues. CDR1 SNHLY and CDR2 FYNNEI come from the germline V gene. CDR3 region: CASSTGGPSYEQYF.

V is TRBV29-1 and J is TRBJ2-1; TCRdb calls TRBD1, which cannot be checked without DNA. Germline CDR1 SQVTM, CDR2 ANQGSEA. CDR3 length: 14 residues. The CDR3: CSVDGGNPTNEQFF.

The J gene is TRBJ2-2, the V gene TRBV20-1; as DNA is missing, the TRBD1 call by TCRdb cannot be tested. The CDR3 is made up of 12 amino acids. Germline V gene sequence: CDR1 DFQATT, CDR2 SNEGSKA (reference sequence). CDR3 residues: CSARGPGGELFF.

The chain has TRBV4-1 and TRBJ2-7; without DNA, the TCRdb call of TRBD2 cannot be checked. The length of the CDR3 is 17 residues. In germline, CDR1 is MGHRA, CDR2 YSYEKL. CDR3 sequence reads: CASSQGLAGQQSYEQYF.

The CDR3 sequence: CASSLGAQGNTIYF. This chain uses TRBV5-1 with TRBJ1-3; lacking DNA, the TRBD1 call made by TCRdb goes unchecked. CDR1 and CDR2 from the germline V gene are SGHRS and YFSETQ. This CDR3 contains 14 residues.

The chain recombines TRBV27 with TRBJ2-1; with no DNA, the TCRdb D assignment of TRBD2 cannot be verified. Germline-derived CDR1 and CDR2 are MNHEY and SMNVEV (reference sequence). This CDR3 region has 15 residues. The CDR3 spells CASRQAGGPAGEQFF.

CDR3 sequence reads: CASSWDRGRETQYF. This rearrangement joins TRBV5-1 to TRBJ2-5; TCRdb proposes TRBD1, but this gene call is untestable without DNA. CDR1 is SGHRS, CDR2 YFSETQ, per germline. The CDR3 length is 14 residues.

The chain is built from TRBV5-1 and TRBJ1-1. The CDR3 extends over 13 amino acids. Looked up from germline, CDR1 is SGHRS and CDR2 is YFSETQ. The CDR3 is CATWGSGDTEAFF. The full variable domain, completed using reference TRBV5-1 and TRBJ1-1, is KAGVTQTPRYLIKTRGQQVTLSCSPISGHRSVSWYQQTPGQGLQFLFEYFSETQRNKGNFPGRFSGRQFSNSRSEMNVSTLELGDSALYLCATWGSGDTEAFFGQGTRLTVV.

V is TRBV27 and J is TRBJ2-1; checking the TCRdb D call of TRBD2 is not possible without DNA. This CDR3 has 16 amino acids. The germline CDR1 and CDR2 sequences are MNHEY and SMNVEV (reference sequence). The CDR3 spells CASSRRLAGGSNEQFF.

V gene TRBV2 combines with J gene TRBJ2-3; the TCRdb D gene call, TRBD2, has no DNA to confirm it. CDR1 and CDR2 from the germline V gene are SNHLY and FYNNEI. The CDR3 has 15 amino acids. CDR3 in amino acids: CASNGAGMVTDTQYF. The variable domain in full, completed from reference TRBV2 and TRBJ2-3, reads EPEVTQTPSHQVTQMGQEVILRCVPISNHLYFYWYRQILGQKVEFLVSFYNNEISEKSEIFDDQFSVERPDGSNFTLKIRSTKLEDSAMYFCASNGAGMVTDTQYFGPGTRLTVL.

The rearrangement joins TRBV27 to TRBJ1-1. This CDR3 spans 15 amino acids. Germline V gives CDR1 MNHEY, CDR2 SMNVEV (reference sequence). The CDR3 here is CASSLEGYGNTEAFF.

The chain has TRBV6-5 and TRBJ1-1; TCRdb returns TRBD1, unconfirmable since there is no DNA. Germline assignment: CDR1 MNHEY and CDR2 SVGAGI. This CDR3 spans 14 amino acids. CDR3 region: CASRARGRPYEAFF.

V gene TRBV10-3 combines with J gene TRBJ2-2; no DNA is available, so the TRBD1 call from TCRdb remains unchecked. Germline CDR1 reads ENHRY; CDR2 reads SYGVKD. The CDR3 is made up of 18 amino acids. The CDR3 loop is CAISGLGTGYPNTGELFF.

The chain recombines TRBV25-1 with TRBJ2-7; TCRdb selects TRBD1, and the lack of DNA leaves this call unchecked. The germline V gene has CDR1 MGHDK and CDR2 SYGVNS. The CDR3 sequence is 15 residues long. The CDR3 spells CASSETAPKGYEQYF.

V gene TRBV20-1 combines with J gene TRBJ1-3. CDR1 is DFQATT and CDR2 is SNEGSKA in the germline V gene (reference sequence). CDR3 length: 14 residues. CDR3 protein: CSARVGGAGNTIYF.

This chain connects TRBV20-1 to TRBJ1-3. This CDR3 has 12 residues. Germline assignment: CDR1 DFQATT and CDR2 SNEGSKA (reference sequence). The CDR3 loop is CSAQGFGNTIYF.

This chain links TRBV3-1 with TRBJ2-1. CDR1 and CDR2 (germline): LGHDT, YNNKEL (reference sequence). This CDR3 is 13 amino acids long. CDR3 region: CASSQHSTSGQFF.